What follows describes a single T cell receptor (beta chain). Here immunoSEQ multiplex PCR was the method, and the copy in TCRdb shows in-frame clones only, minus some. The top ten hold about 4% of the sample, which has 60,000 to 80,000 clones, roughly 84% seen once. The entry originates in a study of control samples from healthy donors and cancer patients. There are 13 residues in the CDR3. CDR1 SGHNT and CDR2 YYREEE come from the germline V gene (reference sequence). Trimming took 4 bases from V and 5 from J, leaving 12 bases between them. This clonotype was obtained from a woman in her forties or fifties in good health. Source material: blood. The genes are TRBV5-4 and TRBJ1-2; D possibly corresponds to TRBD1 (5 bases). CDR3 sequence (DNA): TGTGCCAGCAGCCCGGGACTGGAGTATGGCTACACCTTC. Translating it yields CASSPGLEYGYTF.